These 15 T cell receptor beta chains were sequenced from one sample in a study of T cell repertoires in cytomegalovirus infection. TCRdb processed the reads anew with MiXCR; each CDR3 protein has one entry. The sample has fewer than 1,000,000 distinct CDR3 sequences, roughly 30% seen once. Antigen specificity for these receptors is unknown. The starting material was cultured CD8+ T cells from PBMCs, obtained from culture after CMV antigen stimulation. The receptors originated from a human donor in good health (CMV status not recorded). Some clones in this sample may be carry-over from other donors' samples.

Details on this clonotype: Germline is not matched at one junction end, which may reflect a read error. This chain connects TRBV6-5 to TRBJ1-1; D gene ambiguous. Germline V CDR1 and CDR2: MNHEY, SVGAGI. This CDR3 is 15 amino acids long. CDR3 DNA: TGTGCCAACAGTCCCCCCTCTCTATTTAACACTGAAGCTTTCTTT. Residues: CANSPPSLFNTEAFF.

CDR3 in amino acids: CASSYSSIQETQYF. CDR3 in DNA: TGTGCCAGCAGTTACTCGTCAATCCAAGAGACCCAGTACTTC. This chain joins TRBV6-5 and TRBJ2-5; D is unresolved. The CDR3 length is 14 residues. Germline lookup yields CDR1 MNHEY and CDR2 SVGAGI. Deletions cut 0 bases from V and 1 base from J, with 6 bases between.

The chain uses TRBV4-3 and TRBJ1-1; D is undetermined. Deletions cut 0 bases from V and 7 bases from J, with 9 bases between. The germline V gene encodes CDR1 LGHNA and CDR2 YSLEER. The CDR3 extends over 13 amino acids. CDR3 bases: TGCGCCAGCAGCCAAGATCCAGGATTTGAAGCTTTCTTT. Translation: CASSQDPGFEAFF.

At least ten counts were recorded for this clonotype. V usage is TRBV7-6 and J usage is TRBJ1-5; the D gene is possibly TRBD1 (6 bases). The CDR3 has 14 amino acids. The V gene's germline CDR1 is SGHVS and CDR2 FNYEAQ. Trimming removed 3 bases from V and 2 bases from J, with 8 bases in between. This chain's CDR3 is CASSLGGRNQPQHF. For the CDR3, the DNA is TGTGCCAGCAGCTTGGGGGGGCGCAATCAGCCCCAGCATTTT.

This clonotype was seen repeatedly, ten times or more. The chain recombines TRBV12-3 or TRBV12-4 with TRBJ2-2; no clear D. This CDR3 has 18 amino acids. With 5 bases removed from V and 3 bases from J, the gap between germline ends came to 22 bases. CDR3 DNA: TGTGCCAGCAGTACAAAACAAGGGCTCCCTTTTGACACCGGGGAGCTGTTTTTT. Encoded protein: CASSTKQGLPFDTGELFF.

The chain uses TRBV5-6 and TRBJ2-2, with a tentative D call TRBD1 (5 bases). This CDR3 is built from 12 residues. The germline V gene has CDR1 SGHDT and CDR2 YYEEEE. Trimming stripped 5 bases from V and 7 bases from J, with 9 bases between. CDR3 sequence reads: CASRGRNGELFF. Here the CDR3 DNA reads TGTGCCAGCAGGGGGCGAAACGGGGAGCTGTTTTTT.

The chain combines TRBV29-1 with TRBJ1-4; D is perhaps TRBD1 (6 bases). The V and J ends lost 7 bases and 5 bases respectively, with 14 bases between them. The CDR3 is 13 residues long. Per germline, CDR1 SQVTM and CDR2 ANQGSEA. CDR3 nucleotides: TGCAGCGGGGTACAGGGCGAGAATGAAAAACTGTTTTTT. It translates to CSGVQGENEKLFF.

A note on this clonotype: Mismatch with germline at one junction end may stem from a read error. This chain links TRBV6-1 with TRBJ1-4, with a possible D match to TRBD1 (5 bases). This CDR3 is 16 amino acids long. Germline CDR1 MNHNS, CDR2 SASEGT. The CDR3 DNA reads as TGTGCCGGCAGTCGTCTTACAACAGGCCTTAATGAAAAACTGTTTTTT. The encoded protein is CAGSRLTTGLNEKLFF.

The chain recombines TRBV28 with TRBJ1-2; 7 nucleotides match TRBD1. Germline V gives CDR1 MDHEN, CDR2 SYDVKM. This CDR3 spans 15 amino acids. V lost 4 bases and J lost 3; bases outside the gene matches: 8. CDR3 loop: CASSSLFGTDYGYTF. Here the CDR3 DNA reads TGTGCCAGCAGTTCTTTGTTCGGGACAGACTATGGCTACACCTTC.

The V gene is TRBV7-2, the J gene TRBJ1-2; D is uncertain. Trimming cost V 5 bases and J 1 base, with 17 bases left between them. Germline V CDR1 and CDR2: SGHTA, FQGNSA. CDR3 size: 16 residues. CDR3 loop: CASSPWTEAHNYGYTF. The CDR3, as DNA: TGTGCCAGCAGCCCCTGGACCGAGGCTCATAACTATGGCTACACCTTC.

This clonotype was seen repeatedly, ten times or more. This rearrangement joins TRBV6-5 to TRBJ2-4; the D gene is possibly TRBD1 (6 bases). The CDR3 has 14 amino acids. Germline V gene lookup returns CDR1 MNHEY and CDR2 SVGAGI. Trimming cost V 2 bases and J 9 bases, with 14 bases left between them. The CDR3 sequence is CASSYDRRVTIQYF. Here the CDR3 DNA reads TGTGCCAGCAGTTACGACAGGAGAGTTACCATTCAGTACTTC.

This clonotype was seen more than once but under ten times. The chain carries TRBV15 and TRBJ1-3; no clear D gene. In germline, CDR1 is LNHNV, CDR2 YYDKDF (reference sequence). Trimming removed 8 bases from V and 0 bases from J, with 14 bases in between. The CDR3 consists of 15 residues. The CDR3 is CATCLSPSSGNTIYF. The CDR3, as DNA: TGTGCCACCTGCCTGTCACCGAGCTCTGGAAACACCATATATTTT.

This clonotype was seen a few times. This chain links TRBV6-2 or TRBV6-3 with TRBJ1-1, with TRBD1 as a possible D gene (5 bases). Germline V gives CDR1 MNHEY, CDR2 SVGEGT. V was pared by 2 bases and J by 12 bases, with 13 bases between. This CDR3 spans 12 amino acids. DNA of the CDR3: TGTGCCAGCAGTTACGGGGCGAGGAAAACTTTCTTT. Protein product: CASSYGARKTFF.

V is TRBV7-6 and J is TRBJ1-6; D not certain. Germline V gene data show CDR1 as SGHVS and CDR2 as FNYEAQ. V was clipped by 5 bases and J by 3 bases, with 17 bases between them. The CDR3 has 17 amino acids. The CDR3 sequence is CASSPSLVQSYNSPLHF. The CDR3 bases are TGTGCCAGCAGCCCCAGTTTGGTACAGAGCTATAATTCACCCCTCCACTTT.

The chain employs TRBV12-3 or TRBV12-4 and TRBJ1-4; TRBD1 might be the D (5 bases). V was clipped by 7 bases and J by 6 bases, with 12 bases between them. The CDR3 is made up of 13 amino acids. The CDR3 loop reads CASTGGGDEKLFF. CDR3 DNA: TGTGCCAGCACCGGGGGAGGGGATGAAAAACTGTTTTTT.